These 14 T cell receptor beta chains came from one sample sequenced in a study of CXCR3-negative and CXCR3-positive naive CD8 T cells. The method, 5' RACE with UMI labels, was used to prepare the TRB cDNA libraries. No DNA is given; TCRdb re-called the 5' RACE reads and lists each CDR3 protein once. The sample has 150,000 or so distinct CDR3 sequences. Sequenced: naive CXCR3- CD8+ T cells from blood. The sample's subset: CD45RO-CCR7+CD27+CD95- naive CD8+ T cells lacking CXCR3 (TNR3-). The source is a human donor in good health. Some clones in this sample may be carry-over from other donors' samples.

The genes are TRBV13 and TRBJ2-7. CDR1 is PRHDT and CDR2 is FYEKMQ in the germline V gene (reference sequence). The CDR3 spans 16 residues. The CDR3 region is CASSLGTTGGTHEQYF.

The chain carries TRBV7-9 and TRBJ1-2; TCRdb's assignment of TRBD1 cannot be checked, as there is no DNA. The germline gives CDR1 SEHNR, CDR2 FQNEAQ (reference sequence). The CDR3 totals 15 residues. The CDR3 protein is CASSSGTEFLDGYTF. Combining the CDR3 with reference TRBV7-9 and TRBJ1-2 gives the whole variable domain DTGVSQNPRHKITKRGQNVTFRCDPISEHNRLYWYRQTLGQGPEFLTYFQNEAQLEKSRLLSDRFSAERPKGSFSTLEIQRTEQGDSAMYLCASSSGTEFLDGYTFGSGTRLTVV.

The CDR3 reads CAISAIDTEAFF. This chain uses TRBV10-3 with TRBJ1-1. This CDR3 is built from 12 residues. From germline, CDR1 is ENHRY and CDR2 SYGVKD.

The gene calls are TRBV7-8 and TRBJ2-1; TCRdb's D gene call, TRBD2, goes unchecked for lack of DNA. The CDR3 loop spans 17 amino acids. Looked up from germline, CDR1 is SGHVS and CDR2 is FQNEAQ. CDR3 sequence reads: CASSPTTRTSVHNEQFF.

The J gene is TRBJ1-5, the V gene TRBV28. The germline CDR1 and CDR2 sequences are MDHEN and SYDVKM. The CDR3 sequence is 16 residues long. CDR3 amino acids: CASSPVGGRGNQPQHF.

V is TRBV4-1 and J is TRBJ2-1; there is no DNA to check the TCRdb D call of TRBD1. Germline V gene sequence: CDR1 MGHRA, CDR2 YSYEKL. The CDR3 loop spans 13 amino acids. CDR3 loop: CASSQGQGNEQFF.

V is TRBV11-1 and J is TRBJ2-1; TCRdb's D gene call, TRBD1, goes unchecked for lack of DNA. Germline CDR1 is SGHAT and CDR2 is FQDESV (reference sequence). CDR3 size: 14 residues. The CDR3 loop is CASSPPDSYNEQFF. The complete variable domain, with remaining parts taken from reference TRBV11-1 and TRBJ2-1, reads EAEVAQSPRYKITEKSQAVAFWCDPISGHATLYWYRQILGQGPELLVQFQDESVVDDSQLPKDRFSAERLKGVDSTLKIQPAELGDSAMYLCASSPPDSYNEQFFGPGTRLTVL.

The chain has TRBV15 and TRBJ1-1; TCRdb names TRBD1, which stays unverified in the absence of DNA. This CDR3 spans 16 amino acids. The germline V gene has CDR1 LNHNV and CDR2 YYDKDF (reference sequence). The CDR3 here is CATSRGWENRDTEAFF.

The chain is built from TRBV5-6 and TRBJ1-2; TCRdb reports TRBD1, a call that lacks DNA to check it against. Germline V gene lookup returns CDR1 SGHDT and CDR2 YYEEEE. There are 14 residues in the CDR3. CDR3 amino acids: CASSLSGTVEGYTF.

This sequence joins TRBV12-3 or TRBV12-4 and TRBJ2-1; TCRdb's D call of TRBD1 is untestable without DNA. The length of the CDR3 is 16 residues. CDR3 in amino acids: CASSPTRVDSYNEQFF.

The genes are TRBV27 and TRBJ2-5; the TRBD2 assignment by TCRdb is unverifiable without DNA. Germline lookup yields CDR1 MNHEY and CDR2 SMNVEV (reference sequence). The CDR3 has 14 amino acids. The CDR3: CASSRGFQLETQYF.

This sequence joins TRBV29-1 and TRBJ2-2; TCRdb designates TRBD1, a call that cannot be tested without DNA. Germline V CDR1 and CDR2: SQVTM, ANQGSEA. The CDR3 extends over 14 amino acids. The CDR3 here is CSVVGRGNTGELFF.

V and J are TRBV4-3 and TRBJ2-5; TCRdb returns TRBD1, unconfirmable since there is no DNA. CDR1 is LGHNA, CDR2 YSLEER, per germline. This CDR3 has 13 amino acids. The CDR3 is CASSLDRAETQYF.

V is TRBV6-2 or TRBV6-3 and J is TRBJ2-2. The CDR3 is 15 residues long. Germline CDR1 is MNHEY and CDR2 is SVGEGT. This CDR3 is CAGSYSIAYTGELFF.